This TCR beta chain was identified during a study of Graves' ophthalmopathy and Graves' hyperthyroidism. Study overall: Blood was drawn at initial diagnosis, before any treatment.

Study-wide results and limits: Most expanded thyroid clonotypes above 0.001 frequency also appeared in blood. The model predicted ophthalmopathy progression with about 70% sensitivity and around 72% specificity.

From RNA, the CDR3 regions of TCR beta chains were amplified and sequenced. An opening RT-PCR round employed HTBI primers and preceded a second-round multiplex PCR. TCRdb redid the calling of the multiplex PCR reads with MiXCR, one entry per CDR3 protein. The sample contains 620,000 or so distinct CDR3 sequences, about 24% of which appear only once. The authors enrolled newly diagnosed hyperthyroidism patients aged 18 to 65 with under 2 months' duration. This clonotype was observed at least ten times. Its antigen is unknown. Trimming stripped 2 bases from V and 5 bases from J, with 10 bases between. This CDR3 region has 15 residues. CDR1 is MNHEY and CDR2 is SVGAGI in the germline V gene.

The sequenced sample was peripheral blood. The sequence was collected from a woman aged 18-30 years with stable Graves' hyperthyroidism. Some clones in this sample may be carry-over from other donors' samples. The J gene is TRBJ1-6, the V gene TRBV6-5; D gene ambiguous. The CDR3: CASSYGEPHNSPLHF. The DNA of the CDR3 is TGTGCCAGCAGTTACGGGGAGCCCCATAATTCACCCCTCCACTTT.